This T cell receptor (beta chain) was found in a study of Ad26.COV2.S vaccination and SARS-CoV-2 variants. Overall study context: Participant was drawn from the COV1001 Ad26.COV2.S trial arm. Doses of Ad26.COV2.S were injected into muscle once or twice, 56 days apart.

Treatment defined: around 19 received Ad26.COV2.S at low or high dose, single or two shots; about five received placebo; per-sample allocation not given. The samples date from day 63 after the first vaccine or placebo injection. Sequencing used immunoSEQ multiplex PCR; TCRdb keeps in-frame clones, though not all of them. The sample yields hundreds of thousands of clones, 80% to 90% seen once. This clone was detected once. CDR1 and CDR2 (germline): SGHTA, FQGNSA. V was pared by 1 base and J by 5 bases, with 3 bases of the junction left unmatched. The CDR3 has 15 residues. The input for sequencing was peripheral blood, taken in a trial of Ad26.COV2.S vaccine versus placebo. This receptor was taken from a person aged 18 to 59 who received the Ad26.COV2.S COVID-19 vaccine or a placebo. The V and J genes are TRBV7-2 and TRBJ1-5; 9 bases fit TRBD1. The CDR3 DNA sequence: TGTGCCAGCAGCTTAGTGGGGACAGGGTATCAGCCCCAGCATTTT. Protein product: CASSLVGTGYQPQHF.